A selection of T cell receptor beta chains follows, all from one sample in a study of blood T cell repertoires in COVID-19. Data came from immunoSEQ multiplex PCR; TCRdb stores just in-frame clones and leaves some out. The sample has 250,000 to 350,000 clones; around 90% are singletons. Sequenced: peripheral blood. These receptors all stem from a woman between 50 and 59 years old who had recovered from COVID-19. The CDR3 runs from the conserved cysteine through the conserved F or W. The order of the fields is CDR3 protein, D gene, V gene. A D gene is named only where the DNA matches it firmly.

CASSLDGRTTNYGYTF,.,TRBV5-6
CASSIGQGGTEAFF,TRBD1,TRBV19
CASSPDSHEQYF,.,TRBV28
CASSEPTGFSYEQYF,.,TRBV6-1
CASSLTPHYREPQHF,.,TRBV4-1
CASSQGSTDTQYF,.,TRBV18
CASREGQGLNYGYTF,TRBD1,TRBV6-6
CASSFRFRGNTGELFF,.,TRBV28
CATSEGAVDTQYF,.,TRBV24-1
CASSSAGGRRNWIIEAFF,TRBD1,TRBV7-8
CASSRTASYEQYF,.,TRBV6-5
CASSSPGTGPYEQYF,.,TRBV5-8
CASSEAGRNTEAFF,.,TRBV6-1
CASSLTPGLAMGRQYF,TRBD2,TRBV28
CASSLRETQYF,.,TRBV11-2